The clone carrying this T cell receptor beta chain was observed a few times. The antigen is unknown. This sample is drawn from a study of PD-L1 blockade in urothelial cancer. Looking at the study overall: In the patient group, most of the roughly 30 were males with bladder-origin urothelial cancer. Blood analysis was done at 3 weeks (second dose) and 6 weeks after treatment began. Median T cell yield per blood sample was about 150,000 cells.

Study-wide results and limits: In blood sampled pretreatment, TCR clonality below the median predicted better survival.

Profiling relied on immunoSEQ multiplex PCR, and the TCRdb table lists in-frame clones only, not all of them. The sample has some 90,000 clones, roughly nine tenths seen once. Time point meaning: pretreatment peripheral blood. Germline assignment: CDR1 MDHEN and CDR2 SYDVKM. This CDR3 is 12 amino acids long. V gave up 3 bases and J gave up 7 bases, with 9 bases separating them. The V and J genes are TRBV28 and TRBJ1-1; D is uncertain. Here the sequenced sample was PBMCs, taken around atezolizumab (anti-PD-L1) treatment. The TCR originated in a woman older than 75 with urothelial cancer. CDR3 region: CASSFGFLEAFF. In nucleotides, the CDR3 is TGTGCCAGCAGTTTCGGGTTCCTTGAAGCTTTCTTT.